The source of this T cell receptor (beta chain) is a study of cytomegalovirus exposure and HLA in healthy donors. In germline, CDR1 is LGHNA, CDR2 YSLEER. This CDR3 has 15 residues. V lost 3 bases to trimming and J lost 1 base, with 12 bases between them. Primers included in the PCR were 60 Vbeta and 13 Jbeta primers. TCRdb's copy holds only in-frame clones and misses some; the assay was immunoSEQ multiplex PCR. This table holds approximately 82,000 clones, more than 55% found once. This clone is labeled as large. The sample comprised PBMCs. The sequence came from a woman aged 30 to 39 in good health and CMV-seropositive. This chain joins TRBV4-3 and TRBJ1-1, with no clear D. CDR3 region: CASSQDSSWNTEAFF. CDR3 coding DNA: TGCGCCAGCAGCCAGGACTCTAGTTGGAACACTGAAGCTTTCTTT.